This T cell receptor (beta chain) was sequenced in a study of blood T cell repertoires in COVID-19. Trimming removed 8 bases from V and 3 bases from J; junction bases left unmatched: 7. CDR3 length: 14 amino acids. Germline assignment: CDR1 MNHEY and CDR2 SVGAGI. The repertoire was sequenced with immunoSEQ multiplex PCR; TCRdb's copy has only in-frame clones and lacks some. The sample lists 300,000 to 400,000 clones, around 82% occurring once. This clonotype originated in a man under 40 with active or convalescent COVID-19. Sequencing was carried out using peripheral blood. This chain links TRBV6-5 with TRBJ1-5, with TRBD1 matching over 7 bases. The CDR3 spells CASARGQLNQPQHF. CDR3 sequence (DNA): TGTGCCAGCGCACGGGGACAGCTCAATCAGCCCCAGCATTTT.